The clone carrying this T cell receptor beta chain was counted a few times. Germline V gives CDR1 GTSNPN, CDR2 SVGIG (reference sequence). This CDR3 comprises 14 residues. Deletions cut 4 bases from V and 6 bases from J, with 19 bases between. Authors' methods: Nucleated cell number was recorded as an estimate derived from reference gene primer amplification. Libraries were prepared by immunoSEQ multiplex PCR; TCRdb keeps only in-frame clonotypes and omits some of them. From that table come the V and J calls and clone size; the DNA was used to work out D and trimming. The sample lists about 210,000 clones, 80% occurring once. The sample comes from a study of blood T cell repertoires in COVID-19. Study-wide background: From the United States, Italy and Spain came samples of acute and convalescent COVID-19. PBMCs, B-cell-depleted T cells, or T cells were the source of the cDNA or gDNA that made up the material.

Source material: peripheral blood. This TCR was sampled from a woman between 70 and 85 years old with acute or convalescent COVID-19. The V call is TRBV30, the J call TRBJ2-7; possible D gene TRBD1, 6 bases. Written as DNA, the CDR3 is TGTGCCTGGACTTGGGGGCAGAACCGTCTCGAGCAGTACGTC. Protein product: CAWTWGQNRLEQYV.